This TCR beta chain was identified in a study of OX40 agonist ivuxolimab in advanced cancers. The study's findings and limits: With doses of 0.1 to 3.0 mg/kg, CD4+ and CD8+ blood T cells had undergone clonal expansion by week 6.

The V and J ends lost 1 base and 0 bases respectively, with 13 bases between them. CDR1 and CDR2 from the germline V gene are MGHRA and YSYEKL. This CDR3 comprises 17 residues. This clone was observed a single time. Its antigen is not known. Repertoires were generated with immunoSEQ multiplex PCR, while TCRdb's copy carries only in-frame clones and drops some. Counted here are roughly 19,000 clones, approximately 84% occurring once; the ten biggest clones make up approximately 3.9%. The source material was CD4+ or CD8+ T cells sorted from blood, sampled in a trial of the OX40 agonist ivuxolimab. The rearrangement joins TRBV4-1 to TRBJ2-1, with a possible D match to TRBD1 (5 bases). The sequence came from an adult with an advanced solid tumor such as melanoma, head and neck, liver or kidney cancer. For the CDR3, the DNA is TGCGCCAGCAGCCAAGTCCCGACAGTATTCTCCTACAATGAGCAGTTCTTC. Residues: CASSQVPTVFSYNEQFF.